Sequencing of this T cell receptor beta chain was carried out in a study of T cell responses to AZD1222 COVID-19 vaccine. Some clones are missing from TCRdb's copy, which holds only in-frame ones; the method was immunoSEQ multiplex PCR. Among about 61,000 clones listed, around 90% were seen once. Germline CDR1 is SQVTM and CDR2 is ANQGSEA. The V and J ends lost 3 bases and 4 bases respectively, with 12 bases between them. This CDR3 is 13 amino acids long. The genes are TRBV29-1 and TRBJ2-5; a weak D match, TRBD2 (5 bases). This receptor was obtained from an adult in good health. The sample was peripheral blood, taken on day 0 of AZD1222 vaccination. CDR3 in amino acids: CSVDSVGAETQYF. The CDR3, as DNA: TGCAGCGTTGATTCCGTGGGAGCAGAGACCCAGTACTTC.